Presented here are 18 T cell receptor beta chains from one specimen sequenced in a study of T cell responses to AZD1222 COVID-19 vaccine. Profiled with immunoSEQ multiplex PCR; TCRdb holds only in-frame clones, not every one. The sample lists 66,000 or so clones, less than 85% occurring once. This specimen was peripheral blood, taken on day 0 of MenACWY control vaccination. The origin of the receptors is an adult in good health.

The chain uses TRBV28 and TRBJ1-6; D remains unclear. Germline loops: CDR1 MDHEN, CDR2 SYDVKM. The germline V and J ends were trimmed by 3 bases and 0 bases, with 9 bases remaining between them. The CDR3 totals 16 residues. CDR3 region: CASSFPSSSYNSPLHF. The CDR3 DNA reads TGTGCCAGCAGTTTTCCATCCAGCTCCTATAATTCACCCCTCCACTTT.

V is TRBV6-5 and J is TRBJ2-1; D is ambiguous. The length of the CDR3 is 13 residues. Germline V gene sequence: CDR1 MNHEY, CDR2 SVGAGI. Trimming stripped 5 bases from V and 12 bases from J, with 17 bases between. The DNA of the CDR3 is TGTGCCAGCAGTCCGATCCGAGGTTCCGGGCAGTTCTTC. Protein product: CASSPIRGSGQFF.

This clone has more than one count but fewer than ten. The gene calls are TRBV28 and TRBJ1-1, with unresolved D. This CDR3 is 12 amino acids long. V was clipped by 3 bases and J by 7 bases, with 9 bases between them. CDR1 and CDR2 from the germline V gene are MDHEN and SYDVKM. The CDR3 sequence is CASSLGGVEAFF. For the CDR3, the DNA is TGTGCCAGCAGTTTGGGAGGCGTTGAAGCTTTCTTT.

The rearrangement joins TRBV15 to TRBJ2-7, with 9 bases identical to TRBD1. The CDR3 sequence is 15 residues long. The germline CDR1 and CDR2 sequences are LNHNV and YYDKDF (reference sequence). V shed 1 base, J shed 6 bases, and the junction held 7 bases outside the gene matches. The CDR3 loop is CATSRAGTGTLEQYF. Written as DNA, the CDR3 is TGTGCCACCAGCAGAGCCGGGACAGGGACGCTCGAGCAGTACTTC.

V usage is TRBV5-1 and J usage is TRBJ1-3; 8 bases agree with TRBD1. Germline CDR1 SGHRS, CDR2 YFSETQ. V was pared by 4 bases and J by 4 bases, with 4 bases of the junction left unmatched. The length of the CDR3 is 14 residues. The CDR3: CASSTTGVGNTIYF. For the CDR3, the DNA is TGCGCCAGCAGCACGACAGGGGTAGGAAACACCATATATTTT.

The chain joins TRBV5-5 to TRBJ1-6; unclear D gene. CDR3 length equals 15 residues. Germline assignment: CDR1 SGHKS and CDR2 YYEKEE (reference sequence). Trimming shortened V by 1 base and J by 9 bases, and 14 bases separated the two germline ends. CDR3 amino acids: CASSLSQTQLSPLHF. The CDR3 bases are TGTGCCAGCAGCTTGTCCCAAACCCAGCTTTCACCCCTCCACTTT.

The chain has TRBV5-1 and TRBJ2-7, with TRBD1 matching over 8 bases. From germline, CDR1 is SGHRS and CDR2 YFSETQ. Germline trimming cut 3 bases from V and 1 base from J; bases unmatched to any gene: 3. The CDR3 has 14 residues. The CDR3 loop is CASSSGTGSYEQYF. Here the CDR3 DNA reads TGCGCCAGCAGCTCCGGGACAGGTTCCTACGAGCAGTACTTC.

The chain couples TRBV12-2 to TRBJ2-3; TRBD2 reflects the table's D call only, with no check against the DNA. TRBV12-2 is a pseudogene segment. The CDR3 consists of 16 residues. The CDR3 spells CASRLRGRLSTDTQYF. In DNA form, the CDR3 reads TGTGCAAGTCGCTTACGTGGGAGGCTTAGCACAGATACGCAGTATTTT.

This chain uses TRBV5-4 with TRBJ1-2, with 10 positions matching TRBD1. This CDR3 region has 14 residues. The J segment lost 7 bases and the V segment lost 4 bases, leaving 7 bases of the junction unmatched. CDR1 is SGHNT, CDR2 YYREEE, per germline (reference sequence). This chain's CDR3 is CASSLTGGEVGYTF. The CDR3, as DNA: TGTGCCAGCAGCCTGACAGGGGGCGAGGTTGGCTACACCTTC.

This chain uses TRBV27 with TRBJ2-1; TRBD1 matches 12 bases. The germline V gene has CDR1 MNHEY and CDR2 SMNVEV (reference sequence). V shed 7 bases and J 7 bases; nucleotides not matched to a gene: 8. This CDR3 region has 15 residues. This CDR3 is CASTPGTGGRNEQFF. The CDR3 DNA follows: TGTGCCAGCACTCCGGGGACAGGGGGCAGGAATGAGCAGTTCTTC.

This clone was observed a few times. V is TRBV5-8 and J is TRBJ2-3; 16 nucleotides align to TRBD2. The ends lost 0 bases at V and 5 bases at J; junction bases unmatched: 3. The germline CDR1 and CDR2 sequences are SGHTS and YDEGEE. CDR3 length: 17 residues. This CDR3 reads CASSLAGTSGRGDTQYF. The CDR3 DNA reads TGTGCCAGCAGCTTGGCCGGGACTAGCGGGAGGGGAGATACGCAGTATTTT.

The gene calls are TRBV6-1 and TRBJ2-3, with 12 bases lining up with TRBD2. V shed 1 base, J shed 3 bases, and the junction held 2 bases outside the gene matches. The CDR3 runs to 16 residues. The germline CDR1 and CDR2 sequences are MNHNS and SASEGT. For the CDR3, the DNA is TGTGCCAGCAGTGAAGGGCTAGCGGGAGGGACAGATACGCAGTATTTT. This sequence encodes CASSEGLAGGTDTQYF.

This clone was counted a few times. CDR3: CASSSGSYGYTF. The DNA for the CDR3 is TGTGCCAGCAGTTCAGGGTCCTATGGCTACACCTTC. V usage is TRBV12-3 or TRBV12-4 and J usage is TRBJ1-2, with a tentative D call TRBD1 (5 bases). V was shortened by 4 bases and J by 4 bases, with 7 bases between the two germline ends. CDR3 length equals 12 residues.

The chain carries TRBV11-2 and TRBJ1-5; D is undetermined. Trimming took off 4 bases at V and 4 bases at J, with 8 bases between the two ends. Germline V gives CDR1 SGHAT, CDR2 FQNNGV. The CDR3 extends over 13 amino acids. The CDR3 coding sequence is TGTGCCAGCAGCTCGGGGTGGAATCAGCCCCAGCATTTT. Protein sequence: CASSSGWNQPQHF. The full variable domain, rest sourced from reference TRBV11-2 and TRBJ1-5, is EAGVAQSPRYKIIEKRQSVAFWCNPISGHATLYWYQQILGQGPKLLIQFQNNGVVDDSQLPKDRFSAERLKGVDSTLKIQPAKLEDSAVYLCASSSGWNQPQHFGDGTRLSIL.

The rearrangement joins TRBV30 to TRBJ2-5; D possibly uses TRBD1 or TRBD2 (6 bases each). This CDR3 has 15 amino acids. V was shortened by 2 bases and J by 1 base, with 14 bases between the two germline ends. Germline V lookup: CDR1 GTSNPN, CDR2 SVGIG (reference sequence). The CDR3 loop is CAWSLYGGSQETQYF. The CDR3 nucleotides are TGTGCCTGGAGTCTCTACGGGGGCAGCCAAGAGACCCAGTACTTC.

The V gene is TRBV5-1, the J gene TRBJ1-1, with D perhaps TRBD1 (5 bases). The V gene lost 4 bases and the J gene lost 2 bases, with 21 bases spanning the gap. Per germline, CDR1 SGHRS and CDR2 YFSETQ. The CDR3 consists of 17 residues. CDR3 nucleotides: TGCGCCAGCAGCCTTGGGACCGCGGCACAAAAAAACACTGAAGCTTTCTTT. Translating it yields CASSLGTAAQKNTEAFF.

In regard to this clone: Its ends do not fully match the called genes, so a read error is possible. This sequence joins TRBV4-3 and TRBJ1-1, with D uncertain. CDR1 is LGHNA and CDR2 is YSLEER in the germline V gene. The CDR3 loop spans 14 amino acids. CDR3 protein: CASSQDRSDRILLF. In DNA, the CDR3 is TGCGCCAGCAGCCAAGATAGGTCAGATAGGATTCTCCTCTTT.

The genes are TRBV7-2 and TRBJ2-2; D possibly corresponds to TRBD2 (5 bases). CDR3 length equals 13 residues. The germline gives CDR1 SGHTA, CDR2 FQGNSA. The germline V and J ends were trimmed by 5 bases and 8 bases, with 12 bases remaining between them. The CDR3 nucleotides read TGTGCCAGCAGCCTCGACTACCAGGGGGAGCTGTTTTTT. This encodes CASSLDYQGELFF. The variable domain in full, with the rest retrieved from reference TRBV7-2 and TRBJ2-2, is GAGVSQSPSNKVTEKGKDVELRCDPISGHTALYWYRQSLGQGLEFLIYFQGNSAPDKSGLPSDRFSAERTGGSVSTLTIQRTQQEDSAVYLCASSLDYQGELFFGEGSRLTVL.